This entry features one T cell receptor (beta chain) sequence. It lacks a known antigen. One base away there is no much larger clone; base qualities are not given. This sample is drawn from a study of OX40 agonist ivuxolimab in advanced cancers. Study-level background: The costimulatory receptor OX40 (CD134) was targeted by ivuxolimab, a fully human IgG2 agonistic monoclonal antibody. Intravenous ivuxolimab was administered to patients every 2 weeks at six dose levels: 0.01, 0.1, 0.3, 1.5, 3 and 10 mg/kg. Of the roughly 54 patients in dose escalation, 19 had hepatocellular carcinoma, about 15 had melanoma, 9 had renal cell carcinoma and 9 had head and neck cancer. In the dose-escalation cohort, nearly 85% of patients were male, and the mean age was 60 years with a range of roughly 20 to 85. Patients were allowed to have had prior anti-PD-1, anti-PD-L1 or anti-CTLA-4 therapy, and 30% to 40% of the dose-escalation patients had previously received checkpoint inhibitors. Three dose-escalation patients achieved partial responses, one with hepatocellular carcinoma and two with cutaneous melanoma. Peripheral TCRbeta sequencing aimed to test whether ivuxolimab altered TCR sequence diversity and caused clonal T-cell expansion. The monotherapy dose-escalation portion (N of about 47 patients) of the phase I ivuxolimab trial is reported in the paper.

Patients with a history of autoimmune disease or receiving systemic immunosuppression were excluded from the trial. Peripheral blood for TCR sequencing was collected from all dose cohorts at baseline, on cycle 4 day 1, and on cycle 7 day 1. The samples were drawn from a first-in-human, open-label, multicenter phase I dose-escalation trial of ivuxolimab. Adults with locally advanced or metastatic melanoma, renal cell carcinoma, hepatocellular carcinoma or head and neck squamous cell carcinoma were enrolled in the trial. CD4+ and CD8+ T cells were sorted separately from peripheral blood before TCR sequencing. The CDR1 and CDR2 encoded by the germline V gene are SGHDN and FVKESK. Inclusive of the bounding cysteine and phenylalanine, the CDR3 is 13 residues long. This entry keeps only the CDR3 DNA: 39 bases, framed from base 1. Between the V and J ends, shortened by 6 bases and 3 bases respectively, the junction contains 9 bases.

Genomic DNA was extracted from sorted cells for sequencing of the TCRbeta CDR3 region. TCRbeta CDR3 regions were sequenced using the immunoSEQ Assay. TCRdb took over this immuneACCESS table, retaining in-frame rearrangements with V and J assigned. Such tables are incomplete; in checked studies, under half of the missing clones stem from an unresolved V gene, and the remainder is unexplained. The sample table records about 68,000 clones; roughly 86% of these occur just once. The ten largest account for roughly 2% of the sample. The study at large found these results: After ivuxolimab, more expanded clones were found on average in CD8+ T cells than in CD4+ T cells. Low levels of normalized T-cell clonal expansion were also seen in some patients who did not respond. The antigen specificity of the peripheral T cells that underwent clonal expansion was not determined. Clonal expansion of both CD4+ and CD8+ blood T cells was observed from baseline to week 6 at doses 0.1 to 3.0 mg/kg. Partial responders in the 0.1-3.0 mg/kg groups had among the lowest normalized peripheral clonal expansion, especially among CD8+ T cells.

This receptor was taken from an adult with an advanced solid tumor such as melanoma, head and neck, liver or kidney cancer. The chain is encoded by TRBV14 joined to TRBJ2-1; the D gene cannot be resolved reliably. Material: CD4+ or CD8+ T cells sorted from blood, obtained in a trial of the OX40 agonist ivuxolimab. The CDR3 protein sequence reads: CASSSQIYNEQFF. The nucleotide sequence reads as follows: TGTGCCAGCAGTTCGCAGATCTACAATGAGCAGTTCTTC.